This record looks at one T cell receptor beta chain sequence and its context. Treatment: preoperative locoregional IRX-2 cytokine immunotherapy. Patients received preoperative, locoregional IRX-2 cytokine immunotherapy in a phase Ib study. Produced via immunoSEQ multiplex PCR; TCRdb's table is partial and in-frame only. The sample consists of 35,000 to 55,000 clones, roughly 95% of them appearing once. This record belongs to a study of preoperative IRX-2 immunotherapy in early breast cancer. Germline CDR1 MNHEY, CDR2 SMNVEV (reference sequence). Trimming at V came to 4 bases and at J to 3 bases, leaving 6 bases not matched to a gene. There are 14 residues in the CDR3.

The origin of this receptor is a human donor with breast cancer. The specimen was tumor tissue, collected after IRX-2 immunotherapy. V usage is TRBV27 and J usage is TRBJ2-7, with TRBD1 matching over 7 bases. The DNA of the CDR3 is TGTGCCAGCAGTTCGACAGGGAAAGGCTACGAGCAGTACTTC. Translation: CASSSTGKGYEQYF.